The 25 T cell receptor beta chains below come from one sample, sequenced in a study of CD8 T cells in Susac syndrome. The RNA input was roughly 0.45 to 1 ug, and it was reverse transcribed with random hexamers. TCRdb re-called the immunoSEQ multiplex PCR reads through MiXCR, storing one row per CDR3 protein. The table has 100,000 to 150,000 distinct CDR3 sequences, nearly 96% seen once. The sample was CD4+ T cells from PBMCs. These receptors all stem from a human donor with Susac syndrome.

The V gene is TRBV5-1, the J gene TRBJ2-5; D is perhaps TRBD2 (5 bases). Germline values: CDR1 SGHRS, CDR2 YFSETQ. There are 14 residues in the CDR3. V lost 0 bases to trimming and J lost 4 bases, with 10 bases between them. DNA for the CDR3: TGCGCCAGCAGCTTGGGACTAACCGGAGAGACCCAGTACTTC. Translation: CASSLGLTGETQYF.

The genes are TRBV2 and TRBJ1-5; D unresolved. The CDR3 covers 14 residues. V lost 2 bases to trimming and J lost 0 bases, with 5 bases between them. The germline V gene encodes CDR1 SNHLY and CDR2 FYNNEI. CDR3 loop: CASSEQVSNQPQHF. CDR3 bases: TGTGCCAGCAGTGAACAGGTTAGCAATCAGCCCCAGCATTTT.

The genes are TRBV27 and TRBJ1-4; a weak D match, TRBD1 (5 bases). Trimming stripped 6 bases from V and 0 bases from J, with 14 bases between. The CDR3 sequence is 16 residues long. Per the germline V gene, CDR1 is MNHEY and CDR2 is SMNVEV (reference sequence). CDR3 amino acids: CASRSRARPTNEKLFF. CDR3 sequence (DNA): TGTGCCAGCAGGTCCAGGGCCCGACCAACTAATGAAAAACTGTTTTTT.

In its sample, this clonotype was seen once. The rearrangement links TRBV20-1 to TRBJ2-1; TRBD2 matches at 8 bases. The CDR3 totals 15 residues. Losses at the gene ends were 5 bases for V and 4 bases for J; bases not matched to a gene: 10. Germline CDR1 and CDR2: DFQATT and SNEGSKA (reference sequence). DNA for the CDR3: TGCAGTGCTCTCGGCGGCCAGCGGGGGTACAATGAGCAGTTCTTC. Residues: CSALGGQRGYNEQFF.

V gene TRBV19 combines with J gene TRBJ2-7; 7 bases line up with TRBD1. V shed 4 bases and J 0 bases; nucleotides not matched to a gene: 6. The CDR3 consists of 15 residues. CDR1 is LNHDA, CDR2 SQIVND, per germline (reference sequence). The CDR3 is CASSTDRVSSYEQYF. The DNA for the CDR3 is TGTGCCAGTAGTACCGACAGGGTGAGCTCCTACGAGCAGTACTTC.

The rearrangement links TRBV18 to TRBJ2-2; possible D gene TRBD2, 5 bases. Germline lookup yields CDR1 KGHSH and CDR2 LQKENI. The V and J ends lost 0 bases and 3 bases respectively, with 11 bases between them. This CDR3 has 16 residues. The CDR3 coding sequence is TGTGCCAGCTCACCACCGACCGGGGTGGACACCGGGGAGCTGTTTTTT. Translated, it gives CASSPPTGVDTGELFF.

The V call is TRBV28, the J call TRBJ2-7; D is undetermined. Germline lookup yields CDR1 MDHEN and CDR2 SYDVKM. This CDR3 has 12 amino acids. V shed 2 bases and J shed 2 bases, with 4 bases lying between them. Written as DNA, the CDR3 is TGTGCCAGCAGTTTAAAGGCCTACGAGCAGTACTTC. Translation gives CASSLKAYEQYF.

The chain couples TRBV6-5 to TRBJ2-7, with TRBD2 matching over 10 bases. Trimming cost V 6 bases and J 3 bases; bases outside gene matches: 8. This CDR3 has 15 residues. CDR1 and CDR2 (germline): MNHEY, SVGAGI. CDR3 sequence (DNA): TGTGCCAGCAGGGGATTAGCGGGAGGCGTCTACGAGCAGTACTTC. It is translated as CASRGLAGGVYEQYF.

The chain joins TRBV9 to TRBJ2-7; 7 nucleotides match TRBD2. The V gene end was trimmed by 0 bases and the J gene end by 2 bases; junction bases not matched to a gene: 2. This CDR3 spans 14 amino acids. The germline gives CDR1 SGDLS, CDR2 YYNGEE. DNA of the CDR3: TGTGCCAGCAGCGTAGGCGGGAGAGCCTACGAGCAGTACTTC. Residues: CASSVGGRAYEQYF. The full variable domain, completed using reference TRBV9 and TRBJ2-7, is DSGVTQTPKHLITATGQRVTLRCSPRSGDLSVYWYQQSLDQGLQFLIQYYNGEERAKGNILERFSAQQFPDLHSELNLSSLELGDSALYFCASSVGGRAYEQYFGPGTRLTVT.

The rearrangement uses TRBV9 and TRBJ2-2; 9 bases align to TRBD2. CDR3 length equals 16 residues. The V gene's germline CDR1 is SGDLS and CDR2 YYNGEE. The trim removed 0 bases at V and 7 bases at J, leaving 7 bases unmatched. The CDR3 is CASSVGSPSGNGELFF. CDR3 DNA: TGTGCCAGCAGCGTAGGCTCCCCTAGCGGGAACGGGGAGCTGTTTTTT.

The CDR3 nucleotides read TGTGCCTGGAGTGTAGGCCAGCAAGAGACCCAGTACTTC. Amino acids: CAWSVGQQETQYF. The V call is TRBV30, the J call TRBJ2-5; D is uncertain. Trimming removed 0 bases from V and 2 bases from J, with 7 bases in between. The germline V gene has CDR1 GTSNPN and CDR2 SVGIG (reference sequence). CDR3 length equals 13 residues.

V and J are TRBV29-1 and TRBJ2-7, with D possibly matching TRBD1 (5 bases). Germline loops: CDR1 SQVTM, CDR2 ANQGSEA. With 4 bases removed from V and 5 bases from J, the gap between germline ends came to 12 bases. The CDR3 contains 12 residues. CDR3 bases: TGCAGCGTTGTCAGGCAGGGTAACGAGCAGTACTTC. Translated: CSVVRQGNEQYF.

V usage is TRBV20-1 and J usage is TRBJ2-1; D gene uncertain. Germline-derived CDR1 and CDR2 are DFQATT and SNEGSKA (reference sequence). CDR3 size: 10 residues. V lost 5 bases, J lost 6 bases, and 5 bases lay in between. The CDR3 here is CSAFSNEQFF. The CDR3 DNA follows: TGCAGTGCTTTCTCCAATGAGCAGTTCTTC.

As DNA, the CDR3 is TGTGCCAGTAGTGTGTTACGGGGTGAAGCTTTCTTT. Protein: CASSVLRGEAFF. This chain links TRBV19 with TRBJ1-1; D remains ambiguous. The CDR3 contains 12 residues. Germline V lookup: CDR1 LNHDA, CDR2 SQIVND (reference sequence). V lost 5 bases, J lost 7 bases, and 11 bases lay in between.

The CDR3, as DNA: TGTGCCAGCAGTGAAATCACCGAAGGGACTGAAGCTTTCTTT. As protein: CASSEITEGTEAFF. J is TRBJ1-1 and V is TRBV2; unclear D gene. The CDR3 contains 14 residues. From germline, CDR1 is SNHLY and CDR2 FYNNEI. V lost 2 bases and J 5 bases, leaving 12 bases between the germline ends.

This clonotype appeared a single time. This chain's CDR3 is CASSYSGGTDAYEQYF. The CDR3 DNA reads as TGTGCCAGCAGTTACTCAGGGGGGACAGACGCCTACGAGCAGTACTTC. The chain uses TRBV6-6 and TRBJ2-7, with D possibly TRBD1 on 7 matching bases. The germline V gene has CDR1 MNHNY and CDR2 SVGAGI (reference sequence). V was pared by 0 bases and J by 2 bases, with 14 bases between. The CDR3 sequence is 16 residues long.

This clonotype was recorded once. This chain links TRBV20-1 with TRBJ2-7; D unclear. V lost 6 bases and J 0 bases, leaving 15 bases between the germline ends. The V gene's germline CDR1 is DFQATT and CDR2 SNEGSKA (reference sequence). This CDR3 region has 14 residues. CDR3 protein: CSAHSPTGSYEQYF. The CDR3 DNA follows: TGCAGTGCCCATTCCCCGACGGGCTCCTACGAGCAGTACTTC.

V usage is TRBV10-3 and J usage is TRBJ2-5, with 10 bases that match TRBD1. CDR1 is ENHRY and CDR2 is SYGVKD in the germline V gene. Germline trimming cut 8 bases from V and 5 bases from J; bases unmatched to any gene: 8. CDR3 length equals 14 residues. The CDR3 region has the DNA TGTGCCATCGGGGACAGGGGCGGTGAGGAGACCCAGTACTTC. Residues: CAIGDRGGEETQYF.

V usage is TRBV29-1 and J usage is TRBJ2-1; no definite D call. The germline V gene has CDR1 SQVTM and CDR2 ANQGSEA. V was clipped by 6 bases and J by 12 bases, with 18 bases between them. The CDR3 totals 12 residues. The CDR3: CSVRVRPTAQFF. The CDR3 DNA sequence: TGCAGCGTCCGTGTTAGGCCCACCGCGCAGTTCTTC.

V is TRBV5-4 and J is TRBJ2-2, with TRBD1 as a possible D gene (5 bases). The ends were cut back, 1 base at V and 0 bases at J, with 10 bases in the middle. Per germline, CDR1 SGHNT and CDR2 YYREEE (reference sequence). The CDR3 contains 16 residues. This CDR3 reads CASSLHQGANTGELFF. The CDR3 DNA sequence: TGTGCCAGCAGCTTGCATCAGGGCGCGAACACCGGGGAGCTGTTTTTT.

The V gene is TRBV6-5, the J gene TRBJ2-4; D is perhaps TRBD1 (6 bases). Trimming removed 5 bases at V and 7 bases at J, with 12 bases between. Per the germline V gene, CDR1 is MNHEY and CDR2 is SVGAGI. This CDR3 has 13 residues. The CDR3 coding sequence is TGTGCCAGCAGTCAACAGGGCGGGAACATTCAGTACTTC. Protein: CASSQQGGNIQYF.

This chain connects TRBV6-2 or TRBV6-3 to TRBJ2-1; 8 bases are a match to TRBD2. Germline V CDR1 and CDR2: MNHEY, SVGEGT. Germline trimming cut 0 bases from V and 0 bases from J; bases unmatched to any gene: 13. The length of the CDR3 is 20 residues. The DNA for the CDR3 is TGTGCCAGCAGTTACTCCATCAGCGATGCGAGCGGGAGCTCCTACAATGAGCAGTTCTTC. This translates into CASSYSISDASGSSYNEQFF.

This chain links TRBV5-4 with TRBJ2-1; 11 bases line up with TRBD2. The germline CDR1 and CDR2 sequences are SGHNT and YYREEE (reference sequence). This CDR3 comprises 13 residues. V lost 2 bases, J lost 10 bases, and 2 bases stayed unmatched. CDR3 in amino acids: CASSLLAGDEQFF. The CDR3 nucleotides read TGTGCCAGCAGCTTACTAGCGGGAGACGAGCAGTTCTTC.

The chain links TRBV12-3 or TRBV12-4 to TRBJ2-2; D tentatively reads TRBD1 or TRBD2 (5 bases each). Trimming shortened V by 6 bases and J by 3 bases, and 14 bases separated the two germline ends. This CDR3 comprises 15 residues. The CDR3: CASSRRGGYTGELFF. Written as DNA, the CDR3 is TGTGCCAGCAGCCGACGGGGCGGCTACACCGGGGAGCTGTTTTTT.

This chain links TRBV24-1 with TRBJ2-1; perhaps TRBD2 as D (5 bases). Germline values: CDR1 KGHDR, CDR2 SFDVKD. Deletions cut 4 bases from V and 6 bases from J, with 18 bases between. The length of the CDR3 is 16 residues. The CDR3 reads CATSDPRSGDFNEQFF. Here the CDR3 DNA reads TGTGCCACCAGTGACCCGAGGAGCGGTGACTTCAATGAGCAGTTCTTC.